This T cell receptor (beta chain) was observed in a study of read filtering for tumor transcriptome and immune sequencing. Molecular barcoded adaptors covering alpha/delta and beta/gamma chains were used on approximately 440 ng RNA. TCRdb itself ran the reads through MiXCR, one entry per CDR3 protein. The data contain 85,000 or so distinct CDR3 sequences, around 12% of them seen just once; the ten biggest clones take up more than 12%. This clonotype was seen repeatedly, ten times or more. This CDR3 has 14 amino acids. Looked up from germline, CDR1 is SGHTA and CDR2 is FQGNSA. V dropped 2 bases and J dropped 3 bases, with 10 bases sitting between them.

The sequence came from a donor at least 40 years old with multiple myeloma. The sample comprised a population of CD138-negative cells sorted from bone marrow. This chain joins TRBV7-2 and TRBJ1-2; possibly TRBD1 for D (5 bases). The CDR3 nucleotides are TGTGCCAGCAGCTTATCAGGGAACGACTATGGCTACACCTTC. It yields the protein CASSLSGNDYGYTF.